Shown below are 15 T cell receptor beta chains from a single sample sequenced in a study of blood T cell repertoires in COVID-19. TCRdb's copy holds only in-frame clones and misses some; the assay was immunoSEQ multiplex PCR. The table has approximately 670,000 clones, 70% to 90% seen once. Material: peripheral blood. The receptors were gathered from a woman aged 18-30 years with acute or convalescent COVID-19.

The chain employs TRBV7-2 and TRBJ1-2; D may be TRBD1 (6 bases). Germline V CDR1 and CDR2: SGHTA, FQGNSA. Trimming took off 5 bases at V and 4 bases at J, with 14 bases between the two ends. The CDR3 contains 14 residues. CDR3 region: CASSQNREAYGYTF. CDR3 sequence (DNA): TGTGCCAGCAGCCAAAACAGGGAAGCCTATGGCTACACCTTC.

The V call is TRBV29-1, the J call TRBJ2-3; D is possibly TRBD1 (6 bases). V was clipped by 3 bases and J by 2 bases, with 12 bases between them. Germline lookup yields CDR1 SQVTM and CDR2 ANQGSEA. The CDR3 runs to 14 residues. CDR3 in DNA: TGCAGCGTTGATGGGACACCAAACACAGATACGCAGTATTTT. Protein: CSVDGTPNTDTQYF.

This clone has more than one count but fewer than ten. The J gene is TRBJ1-1, the V gene TRBV18; D remains unclear. V was clipped by 0 bases and J by 4 bases, with 6 bases between them. The CDR3 extends over 13 amino acids. Germline V lookup: CDR1 KGHSH, CDR2 LQKENI. DNA of the CDR3: TGTGCCAGCTCACCACCGTCGGGCACTGAAGCTTTCTTT. Its protein product is CASSPPSGTEAFF.

In its sample, this clone was seen once. The gene calls are TRBV6-5 and TRBJ2-3, with 7 nucleotides matching TRBD2. Germline CDR1 reads MNHEY; CDR2 reads SVGAGI. The CDR3 runs to 16 residues. The V gene end was trimmed by 4 bases and the J gene end by 1 base; junction bases not matched to a gene: 8. This CDR3 reads CASSSPPTSGTDTQYF. CDR3 nucleotides: TGTGCCAGCAGTTCCCCACCAACTAGCGGCACAGATACGCAGTATTTT.

V usage is TRBV18 and J usage is TRBJ2-1; a possible D gene is TRBD1 (6 bases). The CDR3 spans 16 residues. V lost 1 base to trimming and J lost 8 bases, with 18 bases between them. Germline V gene data show CDR1 as KGHSH and CDR2 as LQKENI. For the CDR3, the DNA is TGTGCCAGCTCACCACGAAGAAACAGGGAGTTCGATGAGCAGTTCTTC. It yields the protein CASSPRRNREFDEQFF. Full variable domain (missing parts from reference TRBV18 and TRBJ2-1): NAGVMQNPRHLVRRRGQEARLRCSPMKGHSHVYWYRQLPEEGLKFMVYLQKENIIDESGMPKERFSAEFPKEGPSILRIQQVVRGDSAAYFCASSPRRNREFDEQFFGPGTRLTVL.

About this clone: The same CDR3 can be traced to other DNA sequences in this sample. The rearrangement uses TRBV24-1 and TRBJ1-2; perhaps TRBD1 as D (5 bases). CDR3 size: 12 residues. Germline-derived CDR1 and CDR2 are KGHDR and SFDVKD. V shed 4 bases and J shed 8 bases, with 10 bases lying between them. The CDR3 here is CATSDSGYGYTF. The CDR3 DNA reads TGTGCCACCAGTGACTCAGGGTACGGCTACACCTTC.

The rearrangement uses TRBV15 and TRBJ2-5; TRBD2 is a possible D gene (6 bases). The CDR3 has 13 residues. Germline V gene lookup returns CDR1 LNHNV and CDR2 YYDKDF (reference sequence). V was pared by 3 bases and J by 5 bases, with 10 bases between. The CDR3 nucleotides are TGTGCCACCAGCAGGCTAAGCGGGGAGACCCAGTACTTC. Translation gives CATSRLSGETQYF.

The chain recombines TRBV6-5 with TRBJ1-1; D is unresolved. Trimming took 10 bases from V and 3 from J, leaving 21 bases between them. Germline V lookup: CDR1 MNHEY, CDR2 SVGAGI. This CDR3 is built from 15 residues. CDR3 loop: CATRRAPGLDTEAFF. DNA for the CDR3: TGTGCCACCCGGAGGGCTCCGGGGTTGGACACTGAAGCTTTCTTT.

The chain has TRBV4-3 and TRBJ2-2; the match to TRBD2 covers 9 bases. J gave up 1 base and V 3 bases, and 6 bases lay outside the gene matches. Germline V gene data show CDR1 as LGHNA and CDR2 as YSLEER. This CDR3 has 17 amino acids. The CDR3 loop reads CASSQTTSGRNTGELFF. The CDR3 DNA reads as TGCGCCAGCAGCCAGACAACTAGCGGGCGGAACACCGGGGAGCTGTTTTTT.

This clone has a handful of counts. This chain uses TRBV10-3 with TRBJ1-4; D may be TRBD1 (5 bases). Trimming shortened V by 3 bases and J by 7 bases, and 12 bases separated the two germline ends. CDR3 length: 14 amino acids. Germline CDR1 is ENHRY and CDR2 is SYGVKD. CDR3 amino acids: CAISDSRVSEKLFF. The CDR3 DNA reads as TGTGCCATCAGTGACAGCAGGGTTAGTGAAAAACTGTTTTTT.

This rearrangement joins TRBV7-8 to TRBJ1-2, with 10 positions matching TRBD1. Germline V gene lookup returns CDR1 SGHVS and CDR2 FQNEAQ. The V gene end was trimmed by 3 bases and the J gene end by 8 bases; junction bases not matched to a gene: 9. The CDR3 runs to 15 residues. DNA of the CDR3: TGTGCCAGCAGCTTCTCCGGGACAGGGGTAGGAGGCTACACCTTC. This sequence encodes CASSFSGTGVGGYTF.

The V gene is TRBV6-5, the J gene TRBJ1-1; TRBD1 agrees at 7 bases. This CDR3 has 13 residues. J was trimmed by 4 bases and V by 6 bases; bases with no gene match: 5. Germline V gene lookup returns CDR1 MNHEY and CDR2 SVGAGI. CDR3 DNA: TGTGCCAGCAGGACAGGGCCCTTCACTGAAGCTTTCTTT. This gives the protein CASRTGPFTEAFF.

The J gene is TRBJ2-7, the V gene TRBV4-1; perhaps TRBD1 as D (6 bases). The V gene lost 8 bases and the J gene lost 4 bases, with 18 bases spanning the gap. The germline V gene encodes CDR1 MGHRA and CDR2 YSYEKL. The CDR3 is made up of 14 amino acids. CDR3 sequence reads: CASGSQGLGYEQYF. DNA of the CDR3: TGCGCCAGCGGGTCGCAGGGGTTGGGATACGAGCAGTACTTC.

This clone was seen only once. CDR3 residues: CASSDGGTGTNEQFF. Here the CDR3 DNA reads TGTGCCAGCAGTGATGGGGGGACAGGGACCAATGAGCAGTTCTTC. The chain couples TRBV6-2 or TRBV6-3 to TRBJ2-1, with 9 bases fitting TRBD1. CDR3 length equals 15 residues. Trimming took 5 bases from V and 6 from J; bases not matched to a gene: 8. Germline CDR1 and CDR2: MNHEY and SVGEGT.

V usage is TRBV6-5 and J usage is TRBJ2-7; 10 nucleotides line up with TRBD1. Unmatched junction bases numbered 3, after V lost 10 bases and J lost 3 bases. This CDR3 has 12 amino acids. Germline V gene sequence: CDR1 MNHEY, CDR2 SVGAGI. For the CDR3, the DNA is TGTGCCACCCGGACAGGGGGCTACGAGCAGTACTTC. Its protein product is CATRTGGYEQYF.